The T cell receptor beta chain described here comes from a study of human T cells and chemical hapten exposure. Study outcomes and limitations: Expanded TCRs were compared with controls, and the expanded TCRs formed significantly more large CDR3 similarity clusters.

Trimming at V came to 4 bases and at J to 5 bases, leaving 8 bases not matched to a gene. CDR3 size: 15 residues. Per germline, CDR1 DFQATT and CDR2 SNEGSKA (reference sequence). The library attached unique molecular identifiers to individual cDNA molecules. TCRdb processed the RACE reads anew with MiXCR; each CDR3 protein has one entry. The data show about 200,000 distinct CDR3 sequences, approximately 26% seen once. With respect to this clonotype: Its cognate antigen is unknown.

Time point: patch test 3, about 24 weeks after DPC sensitization. The treatment was: therapeutic diphenylcyclopropenone sensitization with weekly scalp DPC. Patch tests were applied only after blood draws. The template was total RNA from unfractionated whole blood. The rearrangement joins TRBV20-1 to TRBJ2-1; 10 bases line up with TRBD2. This material consisted of whole blood, taken in connection with sensitization to the hapten diphenylcyclopropenone (DPC). This TCR came from a woman aged 40 to 55 with alopecia areata. Some clones in this sample may be carry-over from other donors' samples. The CDR3 coding sequence is TGCAGTGCTACCCTCGGTACTAGCGGGAACAATGAGCAGTTCTTC. Residues: CSATLGTSGNNEQFF.